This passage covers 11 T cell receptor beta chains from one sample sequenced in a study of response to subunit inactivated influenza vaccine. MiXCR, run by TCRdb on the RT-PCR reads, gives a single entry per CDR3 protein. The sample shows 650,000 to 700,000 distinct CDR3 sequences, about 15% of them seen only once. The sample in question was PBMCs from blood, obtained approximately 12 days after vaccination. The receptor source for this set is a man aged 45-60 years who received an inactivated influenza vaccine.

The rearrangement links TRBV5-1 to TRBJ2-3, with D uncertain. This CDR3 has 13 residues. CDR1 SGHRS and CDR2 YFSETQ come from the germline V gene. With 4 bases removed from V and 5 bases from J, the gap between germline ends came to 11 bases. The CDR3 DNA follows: TGCGCCAGCAGCACACGGGCTCGAGATACGCAGTATTTT. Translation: CASSTRARDTQYF.

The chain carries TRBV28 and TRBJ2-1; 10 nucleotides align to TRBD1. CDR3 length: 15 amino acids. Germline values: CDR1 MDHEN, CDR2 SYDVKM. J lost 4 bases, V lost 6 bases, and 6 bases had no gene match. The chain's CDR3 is CASRDRGNNYNEQFF. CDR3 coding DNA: TGTGCCAGCAGGGACAGGGGGAACAATTACAATGAGCAGTTCTTC.

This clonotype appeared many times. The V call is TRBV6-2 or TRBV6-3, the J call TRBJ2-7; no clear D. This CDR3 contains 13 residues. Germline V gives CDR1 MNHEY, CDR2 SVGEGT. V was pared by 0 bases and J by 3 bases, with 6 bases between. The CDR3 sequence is CASSYSTNYEQYF. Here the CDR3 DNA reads TGTGCCAGCAGTTACTCGACGAACTACGAGCAGTACTTC.

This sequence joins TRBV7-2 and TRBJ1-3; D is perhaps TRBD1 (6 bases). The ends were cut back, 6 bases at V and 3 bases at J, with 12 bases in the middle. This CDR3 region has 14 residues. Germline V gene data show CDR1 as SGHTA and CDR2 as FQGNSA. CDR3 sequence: CASRPGAGGNTIYF. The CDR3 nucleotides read TGTGCCAGCAGGCCAGGGGCGGGTGGAAACACCATATATTTT.

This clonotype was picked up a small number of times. CDR3 region: CASSSPGAAKNIQYF. The CDR3 region has the DNA TGTGCCAGCAGTTCCCCCGGGGCAGCCAAAAACATTCAGTACTTC. The chain couples TRBV28 to TRBJ2-4; D is tentatively TRBD1 or TRBD2 (5 bases each). This CDR3 has 15 residues. The V end lost 4 bases, the J end lost 0 bases, and 10 bases lay between the germline ends. Per germline, CDR1 MDHEN and CDR2 SYDVKM.

Here the CDR3 DNA reads TGCGCCAGCAGCTCGGGGACAGGGGGCGACACTGAAGCTTTCTTT. Protein sequence: CASSSGTGGDTEAFF. The chain combines TRBV5-1 with TRBJ1-1, with 12 bases lining up with TRBD1. The CDR3 totals 15 residues. Germline V lookup: CDR1 SGHRS, CDR2 YFSETQ. The V segment lost 3 bases and the J segment 3 bases; nucleotides outside the gene matches: 3. Full variable domain (outside the CDR3, taken from reference TRBV5-1 and TRBJ1-1): KAGVTQTPRYLIKTRGQQVTLSCSPISGHRSVSWYQQTPGQGLQFLFEYFSETQRNKGNFPGRFSGRQFSNSRSEMNVSTLELGDSALYLCASSSGTGGDTEAFFGQGTRLTVV.

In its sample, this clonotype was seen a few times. Here the CDR3 reads CAIASSDTDTQYF. The CDR3, as DNA: TGTGCCATCGCGAGTAGCGACACAGATACGCAGTATTTT. The chain employs TRBV10-3 and TRBJ2-3; a weak D match, TRBD2 (5 bases). V lost 8 bases to trimming and J lost 2 bases, with 11 bases between them. The length of the CDR3 is 13 residues. Per the germline V gene, CDR1 is ENHRY and CDR2 is SYGVKD.

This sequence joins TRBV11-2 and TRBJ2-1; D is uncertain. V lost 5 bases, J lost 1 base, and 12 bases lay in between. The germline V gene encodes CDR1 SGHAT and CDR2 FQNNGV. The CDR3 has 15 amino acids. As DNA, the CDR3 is TGTGCCAGCAGCCGGACGAGGACGTCCTACAATGAGCAGTTCTTC. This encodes CASSRTRTSYNEQFF.

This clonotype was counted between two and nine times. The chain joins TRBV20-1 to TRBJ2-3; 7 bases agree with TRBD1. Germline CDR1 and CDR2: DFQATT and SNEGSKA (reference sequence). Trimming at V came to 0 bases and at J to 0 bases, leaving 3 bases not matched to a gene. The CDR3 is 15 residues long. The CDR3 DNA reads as TGCAGTGCTAGAGAGGGACAGCACAGCACAGATACGCAGTATTTT. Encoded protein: CSAREGQHSTDTQYF.

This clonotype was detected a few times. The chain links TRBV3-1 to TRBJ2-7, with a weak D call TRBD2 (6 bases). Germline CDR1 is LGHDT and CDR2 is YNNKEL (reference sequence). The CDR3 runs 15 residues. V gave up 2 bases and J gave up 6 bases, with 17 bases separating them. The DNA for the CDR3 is TGTGCCAGCAGCCAACGCCGGGACTTACCAACCGAGCAGTACTTC. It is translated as CASSQRRDLPTEQYF.

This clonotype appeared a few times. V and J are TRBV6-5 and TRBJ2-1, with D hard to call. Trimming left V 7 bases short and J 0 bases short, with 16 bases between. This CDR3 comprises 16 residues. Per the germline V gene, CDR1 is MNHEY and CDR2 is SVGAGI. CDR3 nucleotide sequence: TGTGCCAGCAAGTTACGACGGCAGAGCTCCTACAATGAGCAGTTCTTC. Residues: CASKLRRQSSYNEQFF.